These 17 T cell receptor beta chains share one sample of origin, sequenced in a study of PD-1 blockade in classical Hodgkin lymphoma. The patients all showed relapse after autologous stem cell transplantation, while their brentuximab vedotin exposure varied. This table comes from immunoSEQ multiplex PCR, and its TCRdb copy is limited to in-frame clones, with some not included. Of roughly 14,000 clones listed, about 82% are singletons. This material consisted of peripheral blood mononuclear cells (PBMCs), taken at baseline. Receptor source: a human donor with classical Hodgkin lymphoma.

This chain connects TRBV9 to TRBJ2-7; 7 bases map to TRBD1. The CDR3 runs 14 residues. The V gene's germline CDR1 is SGDLS and CDR2 YYNGEE. The ends lost 0 bases at V and 2 bases at J; junction bases unmatched: 2. CDR3 DNA: TGTGCCAGCAGCGTAGAGGACAGGCCCTACGAGCAGTACTTC. It is translated as CASSVEDRPYEQYF.

The chain links TRBV2 to TRBJ2-2, with D perhaps matching TRBD2 (6 bases). V was cut by 6 bases and J by 2 bases, with 7 bases left in between. Germline CDR1 SNHLY, CDR2 FYNNEI. The CDR3 contains 13 residues. The CDR3 nucleotides read TGTGCCAGCAGGGGGGGAAACACCGGGGAGCTGTTTTTT. Residues: CASRGGNTGELFF.

V usage is TRBV7-2 and J usage is TRBJ2-5, with TRBD2 matching 11 bases. The CDR3 runs to 18 residues. V dropped 1 base and J dropped 9; count of bases not matched to a gene: 16. Germline assignment: CDR1 SGHTA and CDR2 FQGNSA. The CDR3 loop is CASSLVPKSLAGGPSQYF. The CDR3 DNA reads as TGTGCCAGCAGCTTAGTTCCTAAGTCCCTAGCGGGGGGCCCGTCCCAGTACTTC.

This chain links TRBV27 with TRBJ2-1; D perhaps matches TRBD2 (5 bases). The V gene lost 5 bases and the J gene lost 6 bases, with 14 bases spanning the gap. This CDR3 region has 14 residues. Germline values: CDR1 MNHEY, CDR2 SMNVEV (reference sequence). DNA for the CDR3: TGTGCCAGCAGTCCGACTACTAGTCCCAATGAGCAGTTCTTC. Translation: CASSPTTSPNEQFF.

V is TRBV6-1 and J is TRBJ1-5; a weak D match, TRBD1 (6 bases). CDR3 length equals 15 residues. Germline loops: CDR1 MNHNS, CDR2 SASEGT. V lost 4 bases and J lost 0, with 10 bases in between. The CDR3 nucleotides are TGTGCCAGCAGTGGACAGGACAATAGCAATCAGCCCCAGCATTTT. Its protein is CASSGQDNSNQPQHF.

V is TRBV25-1 and J is TRBJ2-7; 7 nucleotides agree with TRBD1. Per germline, CDR1 MGHDK and CDR2 SYGVNS. V was pared by 6 bases and J by 4 bases, with 12 bases of the junction left unmatched. This CDR3 has 15 residues. CDR3 DNA: TGTGCCAGCAGCCCTCGACAGGGAAAATATTACGAGCAGTACTTC. Its translation: CASSPRQGKYYEQYF.

This chain uses TRBV9 with TRBJ2-4; D is undetermined. V lost 4 bases and J 3 bases, leaving 20 bases between the germline ends. CDR1 and CDR2 (germline): SGDLS, YYNGEE. The CDR3 totals 17 residues. CDR3 nucleotides: TGTGCCAGCAGCCCCCGCGGAGACCCAGGCCACAAAAACATTCAGTACTTC. Protein: CASSPRGDPGHKNIQYF. The whole variable domain, remainder taken from reference TRBV9 and TRBJ2-4, is DSGVTQTPKHLITATGQRVTLRCSPRSGDLSVYWYQQSLDQGLQFLIQYYNGEERAKGNILERFSAQQFPDLHSELNLSSLELGDSALYFCASSPRGDPGHKNIQYFGAGTRLSVL.

V usage is TRBV27 and J usage is TRBJ2-7; the match to TRBD1 covers 8 bases. V trimming: 2 bases; J trimming: 0 bases; junction bases outside the gene matches: 3. CDR3 size: 15 residues. Germline V lookup: CDR1 MNHEY, CDR2 SMNVEV (reference sequence). The CDR3 loop reads CASSLRDRSSYEQYF. In nucleotides, the CDR3 is TGTGCCAGCAGTTTACGGGACAGGTCCTCCTACGAGCAGTACTTC.

This clone was observed a few times. The genes are TRBV5-4 and TRBJ1-5; 7 nucleotides agree with TRBD1. Germline assignment: CDR1 SGHNT and CDR2 YYREEE (reference sequence). The CDR3 is 15 amino acids. The J segment lost 5 bases and the V segment lost 0 bases, leaving 5 bases of the junction unmatched. The CDR3 DNA reads as TGTGCCAGCAGCTTGGACAGGGGCATGCATCAGCCCCAGCATTTT. This translates into CASSLDRGMHQPQHF.

This chain links TRBV25-1 with TRBJ2-7; the D is unclear. The CDR3 runs 12 residues. V gave up 5 bases and J gave up 2 bases, with 7 bases separating them. Germline-derived CDR1 and CDR2 are MGHDK and SYGVNS. The CDR3 sequence is CASSPVAYEQYF. CDR3 DNA sequence: TGTGCCAGCAGTCCAGTGGCCTACGAGCAGTACTTC.

The sample holds a few counts of this clone. The J gene is TRBJ2-1, the V gene TRBV29-1; a weak D match, TRBD2 (6 bases). The CDR3 sequence is 14 residues long. The germline gives CDR1 SQVTM, CDR2 ANQGSEA. Between the trimmed V and J ends, which lost 4 bases and 2 bases, there was a span of 12 bases. The CDR3 region is CSVGREIAYNEQFF. The DNA for the CDR3 is TGCAGCGTTGGACGGGAGATCGCCTACAATGAGCAGTTCTTC.

The chain joins TRBV27 to TRBJ2-7; 8 bases agree with TRBD1. The CDR3 totals 15 residues. Trimming at V came to 5 bases and at J to 4 bases, leaving 10 bases not matched to a gene. The germline gives CDR1 MNHEY, CDR2 SMNVEV (reference sequence). The CDR3 nucleotides read TGTGCCAGCAGTCTCTATCCAGGGGGCTCATACGAGCAGTACTTC. It is translated as CASSLYPGGSYEQYF.

The chain recombines TRBV7-6 with TRBJ2-7; TRBD1 is a possible D gene (6 bases). The CDR3 consists of 15 residues. With 4 bases removed from V and 2 bases from J, the gap between germline ends came to 15 bases. Germline CDR1 and CDR2: SGHVS and FNYEAQ. The CDR3 reads CASSSGAAGAYEQYF. The CDR3 DNA sequence: TGTGCCAGCAGCTCAGGGGCTGCTGGGGCCTACGAGCAGTACTTC.

This sequence joins TRBV2 and TRBJ1-4; the D is unclear. The germline V gene encodes CDR1 SNHLY and CDR2 FYNNEI. The CDR3 is 13 residues long. The V end lost 7 bases, the J end lost 3 bases, and 9 bases lay between the germline ends. The chain's CDR3 is CASNGQANEKLFF. The CDR3 DNA reads TGTGCCAGCAATGGGCAGGCTAATGAAAAACTGTTTTTT.

The chain uses TRBV19 and TRBJ2-6; no reliable D call. Trimming took 7 bases from V and 2 from J, leaving 12 bases between them. Per the germline V gene, CDR1 is LNHDA and CDR2 is SQIVND (reference sequence). CDR3 size: 15 residues. In DNA form, the CDR3 reads TGTGCCAGTACGGATAGGGTGACTGGGGCCAACGTCCTGACTTTC. It is translated as CASTDRVTGANVLTF.

This chain links TRBV6-5 with TRBJ2-1, with 8 bases fitting TRBD1. Per germline, CDR1 MNHEY and CDR2 SVGAGI. The CDR3 sequence is 14 residues long. Losses at the gene ends were 6 bases for V and 1 base for J; bases not matched to a gene: 2. The DNA of the CDR3 is TGTGCCAGCAGCCGGGACAGGTCCTACAATGAGCAGTTCTTC. Its protein product is CASSRDRSYNEQFF.

V usage is TRBV7-6 and J usage is TRBJ2-2, with 7 bases identical to TRBD2. Per the germline V gene, CDR1 is SGHVS and CDR2 is FNYEAQ. Trimming cost V 0 bases and J 1 base; bases outside gene matches: 8. CDR3 length: 18 residues. The CDR3 loop reads CASSLARGTSMNTGELFF. DNA of the CDR3: TGTGCCAGCAGCTTAGCGCGGGGGACTTCTATGAACACCGGGGAGCTGTTTTTT.